A single sample is the source of the 26 T cell receptor beta chains below, sequenced in a study of blood T cell repertoires in COVID-19 (TCRdb year 2020). Library prep was done by the immunoSEQ multiplex PCR assay. TCRdb retrieved this table from immuneACCESS and kept in-frame rearrangements only. Not all clones are present; in checked studies, unresolved V genes account for under half, and no reason is known for the remainder. The sample profile shows 25,000 to 35,000 clones; 60% to 80% of them were found once. Together, the top ten hold 20% to 25% of the sample. The specimen was peripheral blood. The receptor set was obtained from a boy between 2 and 10 years old with active or convalescent COVID-19.

The chain recombines TRBV7-9 with TRBJ2-7; 7 bases align to TRBD2. This CDR3 has 13 residues. The germline CDR1 and CDR2 sequences are SEHNR and FQNEAQ (reference sequence). V lost 7 bases to trimming and J lost 3 bases; unmatched junction nucleotides: 6. Here the CDR3 DNA reads TGTGCCAGCATCCCCACGGGGGGCTACGAGCAGTACTTC. The encoded protein is CASIPTGGYEQYF.

J is TRBJ1-1 and V is TRBV19; TRBD1 matches 11 bases. This CDR3 contains 16 residues. Unmatched junction bases numbered 11, after V lost 5 bases and J lost 6 bases. Germline CDR1 and CDR2: LNHDA and SQIVND (reference sequence). The CDR3 reads CASSPRTGGAPSEAFF. Here the CDR3 DNA reads TGTGCCAGTAGTCCTAGGACAGGGGGCGCCCCCTCTGAAGCTTTCTTT.

The rearrangement links TRBV5-1 to TRBJ2-7; 7 nucleotides agree with TRBD1. The CDR3 contains 13 residues. V was pared by 4 bases and J by 5 bases, with 6 bases of the junction left unmatched. Germline values: CDR1 SGHRS, CDR2 YFSETQ. The CDR3 DNA is TGCGCCAGCAGCCCGGCGACAGGGCACGAGCAGTACTTC. Protein product: CASSPATGHEQYF.

J is TRBJ2-7 and V is TRBV30; D possibly corresponds to TRBD1 (6 bases). CDR3 size: 17 residues. V was pared by 0 bases and J by 2 bases, with 20 bases between. Per germline, CDR1 GTSNPN and CDR2 SVGIG (reference sequence). CDR3 residues: CAWSVPSGTPKTYEQYF. CDR3 nucleotides: TGTGCCTGGAGTGTGCCTTCCGGGACACCAAAAACCTACGAGCAGTACTTC.

Judged by abundance, this clone is medium-sized (0.01 to 0.1%). The chain joins TRBV6-2 or TRBV6-3 to TRBJ2-7; 8 bases are shared with TRBD2. CDR1 is MNHEY, CDR2 SVGEGT, per germline. V lost 3 bases, J lost 3 bases, and 7 bases stayed unmatched. This CDR3 comprises 15 residues. CDR3 residues: CASSYGSGTFYEQYF. CDR3 sequence (DNA): TGTGCCAGCAGTTATGGTAGCGGGACTTTCTACGAGCAGTACTTC.

CDR3 loop: CATSRDLRTGTFQETQYF. The CDR3 nucleotides read TGTGCCACCAGCAGAGATCTAAGGACAGGGACCTTCCAAGAGACCCAGTACTTC. V usage is TRBV15 and J usage is TRBJ2-5; 8 bases agree with TRBD1. J gave up 1 base and V 0 bases, and 10 bases lay outside the gene matches. The CDR3 is 18 residues long. The germline gives CDR1 LNHNV, CDR2 YYDKDF (reference sequence). The whole variable domain, remainder taken from reference TRBV15 and TRBJ2-5, is DAMVIQNPRYQVTQFGKPVTLSCSQTLNHNVMYWYQQKSSQAPKLLFHYYDKDFNNEADTPDNFQSRRPNTSFCFLDIRSPGLGDTAMYLCATSRDLRTGTFQETQYFGPGTRLLVL.

The chain carries TRBV28 and TRBJ2-5, with TRBD2 matching over 8 bases. CDR1 is MDHEN and CDR2 is SYDVKM in the germline V gene. Losses at the gene ends were 5 bases for V and 5 bases for J; bases not matched to a gene: 7. CDR3 length: 14 residues. CDR3 sequence (DNA): TGTGCCAGCAGTGTTTCGGGGGGGCGGGAGACCCAGTACTTC. It encodes CASSVSGGRETQYF.

The chain couples TRBV15 to TRBJ2-1; TRBD2 agrees at 10 bases. The CDR3 covers 17 residues. The germline V gene has CDR1 LNHNV and CDR2 YYDKDF (reference sequence). J was trimmed by 6 bases and V by 0 bases; bases with no gene match: 8. CDR3 in DNA: TGTGCCACCAGCAGAGACGTGCTAGCGGGAGTCTTCAATGAGCAGTTCTTC. Its translation is CATSRDVLAGVFNEQFF.

The chain employs TRBV6-5 and TRBJ2-7, with 9 bases aligning to TRBD2. V dropped 6 bases and J dropped 2; count of bases not matched to a gene: 8. This CDR3 comprises 15 residues. CDR1 is MNHEY, CDR2 SVGAGI, per germline. CDR3 sequence reads: CASSTRLADAYEQYF. CDR3 in DNA: TGTGCCAGCAGCACAAGACTAGCGGATGCCTACGAGCAGTACTTC.

A single count supports this clone. This sequence joins TRBV3-1 (or the pseudogene TRBV3-2) and TRBJ2-5; 7 nucleotides agree with TRBD2. The V and J ends lost 4 bases and 7 bases, in that order; junction bases with no gene match: 15. This CDR3 contains 16 residues. Germline values: CDR1 LGHDT, CDR2 YNNKEL (reference sequence). In DNA, the CDR3 is TGTGCCAGCAGCCCCGAGGGAGACGGGAGGCGAGGGACCCAGTACTTC. This codes for CASSPEGDGRRGTQYF.

This clone came up once. The gene calls are TRBV6-5 and TRBJ1-2, with TRBD1 identical over 7 bases. CDR3 length equals 13 residues. The ends lost 7 bases at V and 4 bases at J; junction bases unmatched: 6. CDR1 MNHEY and CDR2 SVGAGI come from the germline V gene. The chain's CDR3 is CASNPGQSYGYTF. CDR3 DNA sequence: TGTGCCAGCAACCCGGGACAGTCCTATGGCTACACCTTC.

This clone has only a few counts. The rearrangement uses TRBV25-1 and TRBJ1-4, with 7 bases fitting TRBD1. The CDR3 is made up of 14 amino acids. After removal of 9 bases from V and 7 bases from J, the junction contained 11 bases not matched to a gene. CDR1 is MGHDK and CDR2 is SYGVNS in the germline V gene. The CDR3 DNA follows: TGTGCCAGTTCTCCCGGGACAGCTGCTGAAAAACTGTTTTTT. As protein: CASSPGTAAEKLFF.

This clone is a singleton in its sample. This chain joins TRBV5-4 and TRBJ1-1; TRBD1 might be the D (5 bases). This CDR3 is 16 amino acids long. Germline CDR1 reads SGHNT; CDR2 reads YYREEE (reference sequence). Trimming removed 1 base from V and 1 base from J, with 14 bases in between. This CDR3 is CASSLSAGLGNTEAFF. The CDR3 DNA sequence: TGTGCCAGCAGCTTGTCCGCAGGGTTGGGGAACACTGAAGCTTTCTTT.

The chain has TRBV7-9 and TRBJ2-5, with D tentatively TRBD1 (5 bases). There are 13 residues in the CDR3. The ends were cut back, 2 bases at V and 4 bases at J, with 8 bases in the middle. The germline V gene encodes CDR1 SEHNR and CDR2 FQNEAQ (reference sequence). CDR3 in amino acids: CASSLQGLETQYF. The CDR3 DNA reads TGTGCCAGCAGCTTACAGGGTTTAGAGACCCAGTACTTC.

The chain carries TRBV7-2 and TRBJ2-7, with 7 bases fitting TRBD2. This CDR3 is 12 amino acids long. The germline V gene encodes CDR1 SGHTA and CDR2 FQGNSA. The ends lost 1 base at V and 8 bases at J; junction bases unmatched: 2. The CDR3 loop reads CASSLGGGKQYF. CDR3 bases: TGTGCCAGCAGCTTAGGGGGGGGGAAGCAGTACTTC. The full variable domain, its missing parts supplied by reference TRBV7-2 and TRBJ2-7, is GAGVSQSPSNKVTEKGKDVELRCDPISGHTALYWYRQSLGQGLEFLIYFQGNSAPDKSGLPSDRFSAERTGGSVSTLTIQRTQQEDSAVYLCASSLGGGKQYFGPGTRLTVT.

The V and J genes are TRBV12-5 and TRBJ2-5; 11 nucleotides agree with TRBD2. Germline V lookup: CDR1 LGHNT, CDR2 FRNRAP. The CDR3 sequence is 18 residues long. The V gene end was trimmed by 4 bases and the J gene end by 4 bases; junction bases not matched to a gene: 14. The CDR3 region is CASGSLRLAGRRVETQYF. In DNA, the CDR3 is TGTGCTAGTGGTTCCCTCCGACTAGCGGGGAGGAGGGTAGAGACCCAGTACTTC. The entire variable domain, with the rest obtained from reference TRBV12-5 and TRBJ2-5, is as follows: DARVTQTPRHKVTEMGQEVTMRCQPILGHNTVFWYRQTMMQGLELLAYFRNRAPLDDSGMPKDRFSAEMPDATLATLKIQPSEPRDSAVYFCASGSLRLAGRRVETQYFGPGTRLLVL.

In DNA form, the CDR3 reads TGTGCCAGCAGGGACCGACAGGGCGACTATAATTCACCCCTCCACTTT. Its translation is CASRDRQGDYNSPLHF. V is TRBV11-3 and J is TRBJ1-6; the match to TRBD1 covers 7 bases. Per the germline V gene, CDR1 is SGHNT and CDR2 is YENEEA. The J segment lost 3 bases and the V segment lost 6 bases, leaving 8 bases of the junction unmatched. This CDR3 has 16 amino acids.

This clone was seen more than once but under ten times. The chain joins TRBV5-4 to TRBJ1-6; D ambiguous. V lost 0 bases and J 5 bases, leaving 3 bases between the germline ends. CDR1 SGHNT and CDR2 YYREEE come from the germline V gene (reference sequence). The CDR3 covers 13 residues. CDR3 sequence: CASSLADNSPLHF. CDR3 nucleotides: TGTGCCAGCAGCTTGGCCGATAATTCACCCCTCCACTTT.

Only a few counts were recorded for this clone. The rearrangement uses TRBV11-2 and TRBJ1-3; D may be TRBD1 (6 bases). This CDR3 has 14 amino acids. Germline loops: CDR1 SGHAT, CDR2 FQNNGV. V shed 1 base and J shed 5 bases, with 9 bases lying between them. The CDR3 coding sequence is TGTGCCAGCAGCTTAGCAGGGGAAAGAAACACCATATATTTT. This translates into CASSLAGERNTIYF.

A few counts support this clone. This sequence joins TRBV30 and TRBJ2-3; 14 bases align to TRBD2. After removal of 3 bases from V and 4 bases from J, the junction contained 6 bases not matched to a gene. The CDR3 is made up of 16 amino acids. Looked up from germline, CDR1 is GTSNPN and CDR2 is SVGIG (reference sequence). CDR3 bases: TGTGCCTGGAGCCTATCGGGACTAGCGGGGGCAGATACGCAGTATTTT. It encodes CAWSLSGLAGADTQYF.

This clone has a handful of counts. The V and J genes are TRBV11-3 and TRBJ2-1, with 13 positions matching TRBD2. V trimming: 2 bases; J trimming: 4 bases; junction bases outside the gene matches: 11. CDR1 and CDR2 (germline): SGHNT, YENEEA. The CDR3 runs 19 residues. The CDR3: CASSLRTSGSRHTYNEQFF. The CDR3, as DNA: TGTGCCAGCAGCTTAAGGACTAGCGGGAGTCGACATACTTACAATGAGCAGTTCTTC.

The chain joins TRBV12-1 to TRBJ2-7; the table gives TRBD2 as D, unverified against the DNA. TRBV12-1 is listed as a pseudogene. The CDR3 runs to 18 residues. CDR3 loop: CASSFESSGGQLGNEQYV. CDR3 DNA sequence: TGTGCCAGCAGCTTTGAATCTAGCGGGGGCCAGTTAGGGAACGAGCAGTACGTC.

The chain carries TRBV5-1 and TRBJ2-1; 9 nucleotides match TRBD1. J was trimmed by 1 base and V by 1 base; bases with no gene match: 3. Germline CDR1 and CDR2: SGHRS and YFSETQ. This CDR3 spans 16 amino acids. The CDR3 sequence: CASSLRGTGSYNEQFF. CDR3 nucleotides: TGCGCCAGCAGCTTGAGAGGGACAGGGTCCTACAATGAGCAGTTCTTC.

V and J are TRBV30 and TRBJ1-4, with D possibly matching TRBD1 (6 bases). V shed 1 base and J shed 7 bases, with 13 bases lying between them. The CDR3 is 14 residues long. CDR1 and CDR2 (germline): GTSNPN, SVGIG (reference sequence). The CDR3 nucleotides are TGTGCCTGGAGTGGGGGGCCATTGGCTGAAAAACTGTTTTTT. It is translated as CAWSGGPLAEKLFF.

The gene calls are TRBV10-1 and TRBJ2-2; 10 bases align to TRBD2. The V gene's germline CDR1 is WNHNN and CDR2 SYGVQD (reference sequence). The CDR3 has 14 residues. V shed 4 bases and J 4 bases; nucleotides not matched to a gene: 0. CDR3 in amino acids: CASSASGGTGELFF. DNA for the CDR3: TGCGCCAGCAGTGCTAGCGGGGGCACCGGGGAGCTGTTTTTT.

This clone came up a few times. In DNA form, the CDR3 reads TGCGCCAGCACTGAAGGACAGGGTGGGAATGAGCAGTTCTTC. This codes for CASTEGQGGNEQFF. The V call is TRBV10-2, the J call TRBJ2-1; 8 nucleotides agree with TRBD1. V shed 7 bases and J 7 bases; nucleotides not matched to a gene: 9. The CDR3 is 14 amino acids. Germline V gene data show CDR1 as WSHSY and CDR2 as SAAADI.